This T cell receptor beta chain derives from a study of control samples from healthy donors and cancer patients. The CDR3 is 14 amino acids. From germline, CDR1 is DFQATT and CDR2 SNEGSKA (reference sequence). Trimming cost V 3 bases and J 7 bases, with 18 bases left between them. Data came from immunoSEQ multiplex PCR; TCRdb stores just in-frame clones and leaves some out. The top ten clones hold 0.95% to 1.1% of a sample with under 200,000 clones, roughly 95% of them seen once. The chain couples TRBV20-1 to TRBJ1-2; D gene unclear. Specimen: blood. The TCR originated in a woman aged 25 to 39 in good health. In nucleotides, the CDR3 is TGCAGTGCTAGTAGTGCAGGAGCCGCCCGTGGCTACACCTTC. Amino acids: CSASSAGAARGYTF.